The T cell receptor (beta chain) described here comes from a study of T cells after yellow fever vaccination. Trimming took off 0 bases at V and 6 bases at J, with 10 bases between the two ends. The germline CDR1 and CDR2 sequences are SGHTA and FQGTGA. This CDR3 has 14 residues. Each CDR3 protein is one row after TCRdb ran MiXCR on the 5' RACE reads. In the table there are a few hundred thousand distinct CDR3 sequences, approximately 6.7% of which are singletons. The TCR sequence derives from a man in his thirties or forties who received the YFV17D yellow fever vaccine. The sequences come from CD4+ T cells sorted from PBMCs, collected on the day of the yellow fever booster vaccination. The V call is TRBV7-3, the J call TRBJ2-3; maybe TRBD1 (5 bases). CDR3 sequence reads: CASSLTQKGDTQYF. The CDR3 DNA follows: TGTGCCAGCAGCTTAACACAGAAGGGGGATACGCAGTATTTT.